The 24 T cell receptor beta chains given below trace back to one sample, sequenced in a study of beta chain features in type 1 diabetes. Investigators reverse transcribed all isolated RNA, so they sequenced expressed TCRB transcripts. Libraries were prepared by immunoSEQ multiplex PCR; TCRdb keeps only in-frame clonotypes and omits some of them. The sample yields around 500,000 clones, about 10% seen once. Sequenced sample: naive CD4+ T cells from blood. The source of these receptors is a woman aged 18-30 years in good health.

V gene TRBV15 combines with J gene TRBJ1-1; D perhaps matches TRBD1 (6 bases). Looked up from germline, CDR1 is LNHNV and CDR2 is YYDKDF (reference sequence). Trimming removed 5 bases from V and 4 bases from J, with 14 bases in between. The CDR3 covers 14 residues. CDR3 loop: CATSPGGGVTEAFF. The DNA for the CDR3 is TGTGCCACCAGCCCCGGGGGCGGCGTCACTGAAGCTTTCTTT.

This clone was seen a handful of times. The genes are TRBV15 and TRBJ1-2; D not certain. This CDR3 contains 14 residues. Trimming took off 0 bases at V and 4 bases at J, with 9 bases between the two ends. Germline V CDR1 and CDR2: LNHNV, YYDKDF (reference sequence). The CDR3 DNA reads as TGTGCCACCAGCAGAGAAGATGCTATCTATGGCTACACCTTC. Residues: CATSREDAIYGYTF. The full variable domain, with the rest looked up from reference TRBV15 and TRBJ1-2, is DAMVIQNPRYQVTQFGKPVTLSCSQTLNHNVMYWYQQKSSQAPKLLFHYYDKDFNNEADTPDNFQSRRPNTSFCFLDIRSPGLGDTAMYLCATSREDAIYGYTFGSGTRLTVV.

This clone was detected only a few times. This chain uses TRBV4-3 with TRBJ1-6; D not resolved. V was cut by 0 bases and J by 4 bases, with 13 bases left in between. This CDR3 has 17 amino acids. Germline V CDR1 and CDR2: LGHNA, YSLEER. The CDR3 nucleotides read TGCGCCAGCAGCCAAGATCCTTACCGGGGATATAATTCACCCCTCCACTTT. As protein: CASSQDPYRGYNSPLHF.

The CDR3 DNA reads TGTGCCAGCAGAGGGTTAAGGGGTCGCACCGGGGAGCTGTTTTTT. It specifies CASRGLRGRTGELFF. The chain uses TRBV2 and TRBJ2-2, with D perhaps TRBD1 (5 bases). V shed 6 bases and J shed 4 bases, with 15 bases lying between them. Germline loops: CDR1 SNHLY, CDR2 FYNNEI. The CDR3 consists of 15 residues.

This clone was found a few times. The chain uses TRBV2 and TRBJ1-1; maybe TRBD1 (5 bases). From germline, CDR1 is SNHLY and CDR2 FYNNEI. The CDR3 consists of 13 residues. V was cut by 6 bases and J by 1 base, with 9 bases left in between. The chain's CDR3 is CASSGDQNTEAFF. The CDR3 DNA reads TGTGCCAGCAGCGGGGACCAGAACACTGAAGCTTTCTTT. Supplemented by reference TRBV2 and TRBJ1-1, the full variable domain reads EPEVTQTPSHQVTQMGQEVILRCVPISNHLYFYWYRQILGQKVEFLVSFYNNEISEKSEIFDDQFSVERPDGSNFTLKIRSTKLEDSAMYFCASSGDQNTEAFFGQGTRLTVV.

This clone was seen a handful of times. The rearrangement links TRBV9 to TRBJ2-3, with 7 nucleotides matching TRBD1. V trimming: 4 bases; J trimming: 6 bases; junction bases outside the gene matches: 8. The length of the CDR3 is 14 residues. Per germline, CDR1 SGDLS and CDR2 YYNGEE. The CDR3 nucleotides are TGTGCCAGCAGCCCCGACAGGGCCGGGGATACGCAGTATTTT. Its protein is CASSPDRAGDTQYF.

The chain couples TRBV5-4 to TRBJ1-4, with 11 positions matching TRBD1. CDR1 SGHNT and CDR2 YYREEE come from the germline V gene (reference sequence). The CDR3 is made up of 15 amino acids. Trimming took 2 bases from V and 7 from J; bases not matched to a gene: 4. CDR3 bases: TGTGCCAGCAGCTTAACCGGGACAGGGGGTGAAAAACTGTTTTTT. This translates into CASSLTGTGGEKLFF.

The table lists this clone with a few counts. For the CDR3, the DNA is TGTGCCAGCTCGACTTCGAACACTGAAGCTTTCTTT. Protein: CASSTSNTEAFF. J is TRBJ1-1 and V is TRBV28, with D unclear. Looked up from germline, CDR1 is MDHEN and CDR2 is SYDVKM. The V end was cut by 8 bases, the J end by 1 base, with 8 bases between. There are 12 residues in the CDR3.

The V gene is TRBV9, the J gene TRBJ2-5; 10 bases are shared with TRBD1. V lost 5 bases, J lost 5 bases, and 6 bases stayed unmatched. The CDR3 covers 14 residues. CDR1 SGDLS and CDR2 YYNGEE come from the germline V gene. CDR3 sequence: CASSRDRGWETQYF. The CDR3 DNA reads as TGTGCCAGCAGTCGGGACAGGGGTTGGGAGACCCAGTACTTC. Looking up the rest from reference TRBV9 and TRBJ2-5 gives the full variable domain: DSGVTQTPKHLITATGQRVTLRCSPRSGDLSVYWYQQSLDQGLQFLIQYYNGEERAKGNILERFSAQQFPDLHSELNLSSLELGDSALYFCASSRDRGWETQYFGPGTRLLVL.

The chain carries TRBV7-6 and TRBJ2-7; 8 bases fit TRBD2. J lost 6 bases, V lost 2 bases, and 12 bases had no gene match. Germline loops: CDR1 SGHVS, CDR2 FNYEAQ. This CDR3 region has 16 residues. The CDR3 coding sequence is TGTGCCAGCAGCTTAATGAGGAGCGGGAGTTTAGGCGAGCAGTACTTC. Its protein is CASSLMRSGSLGEQYF. The full variable domain, its missing parts supplied by reference TRBV7-6 and TRBJ2-7, is GAGVSQSPRYKVTKRGQDVALRCDPISGHVSLYWYRQALGQGPEFLTYFNYEAQQDKSGLPNDRFSAERPEGSISTLTIQRTEQRDSAMYRCASSLMRSGSLGEQYFGPGTRLTVT.

There are a few counts of this clone. The CDR3: CSAGLIAGDGETQYF. The CDR3 nucleotides read TGCAGCGCTGGGTTGATAGCGGGGGACGGGGAGACCCAGTACTTC. This chain uses TRBV29-1 with TRBJ2-5; TRBD2 matches at 9 bases. There are 15 residues in the CDR3. J was trimmed by 5 bases and V by 7 bases; bases with no gene match: 14. Germline assignment: CDR1 SQVTM and CDR2 ANQGSEA.

V is TRBV7-2 and J is TRBJ2-7, with a possible D match to TRBD2 (5 bases). Trimming removed 0 bases from V and 0 bases from J, with 9 bases in between. The CDR3 totals 15 residues. Germline V gives CDR1 SGHTA, CDR2 FQGNSA. The chain's CDR3 is CASSLAPGSSYEQYF. CDR3 sequence (DNA): TGTGCCAGCAGCTTAGCCCCGGGAAGCTCCTACGAGCAGTACTTC.

This clone was seen a handful of times. The rearrangement uses TRBV30 and TRBJ1-4; a weak D match, TRBD1 (5 bases). This CDR3 is built from 14 residues. Between the trimmed V and J ends, which lost 7 bases and 0 bases, there was a span of 12 bases. Looked up from germline, CDR1 is GTSNPN and CDR2 is SVGIG (reference sequence). The CDR3: CASGQGSTNEKLFF. CDR3 coding DNA: TGTGCCTCGGGGCAGGGTTCAACTAATGAAAAACTGTTTTTT.

This clone was counted between two and nine times. The same CDR3 arises from other DNA sequences in this sample as well. The chain combines TRBV7-9 with TRBJ2-3; D not certain. The CDR3 spans 11 residues. The germline CDR1 and CDR2 sequences are SEHNR and FQNEAQ (reference sequence). Trimming left V 2 bases short and J 6 bases short, with 3 bases between. The CDR3 loop is CASSLTDTQYF. DNA of the CDR3: TGTGCCAGCAGCTTAACCGATACGCAGTATTTT.

The rearrangement uses TRBV5-6 and TRBJ2-1; D ambiguous. The CDR3 loop spans 14 amino acids. V was clipped by 0 bases and J by 6 bases, with 10 bases between them. CDR1 is SGHDT, CDR2 YYEEEE, per germline. CDR3: CASSLVIARNEQFF. DNA of the CDR3: TGTGCCAGCAGCTTGGTGATTGCTCGCAATGAGCAGTTCTTC. Full variable domain (remainder filled in from reference TRBV5-6 and TRBJ2-1): DAGVTQSPTHLIKTRGQQVTLRCSPKSGHDTVSWYQQALGQGPQFIFQYYEEEERQRGNFPDRFSGHQFPNYSSELNVNALLLGDSALYLCASSLVIARNEQFFGPGTRLTVL.

This rearrangement joins TRBV5-4 to TRBJ2-3; 7 nucleotides line up with TRBD2. This CDR3 is 15 amino acids long. The J segment lost 2 bases and the V segment lost 5 bases, leaving 8 bases of the junction unmatched. Germline CDR1 SGHNT, CDR2 YYREEE (reference sequence). The CDR3 region is CASSSPGLITDTQYF. CDR3 DNA: TGTGCCAGCAGTTCTCCGGGACTAATCACAGATACGCAGTATTTT.

This clone was counted a few times. This rearrangement joins TRBV6-1 to TRBJ2-1; TRBD1 is a possible D gene (5 bases). The CDR3 length is 14 residues. Trimming took off 5 bases at V and 5 bases at J, with 13 bases between the two ends. Per the germline V gene, CDR1 is MNHNS and CDR2 is SASEGT. CDR3 coding DNA: TGTGCCAGCAGTCGTCTAACCAGGGACAATGAGCAGTTCTTC. It encodes CASSRLTRDNEQFF.

The rearrangement uses TRBV5-1 and TRBJ2-7; 11 bases line up with TRBD1. The CDR3 length is 14 residues. Germline V lookup: CDR1 SGHRS, CDR2 YFSETQ. Germline trimming cut 5 bases from V and 0 bases from J; bases unmatched to any gene: 1. CDR3 sequence reads: CASSGTGGSYEQYF. For the CDR3, the DNA is TGCGCCAGCAGTGGGACAGGGGGCTCCTACGAGCAGTACTTC.

The V gene is TRBV7-2, the J gene TRBJ1-2; no reliable D call. V was trimmed by 6 bases and J by 8 bases, leaving 19 bases between them. This CDR3 has 14 amino acids. Germline lookup yields CDR1 SGHTA and CDR2 FQGNSA. The CDR3 region is CASRYAVTSGGYTF. As DNA, the CDR3 is TGTGCCAGCAGATATGCGGTTACATCGGGAGGCTACACCTTC.

About this clone itself: A far larger clone is only one base removed, so a read error is likely. The rearrangement joins TRBV11-2 to TRBJ2-3, with unresolved D. This CDR3 region has 11 residues. Per the germline V gene, CDR1 is SGHAT and CDR2 is FQNNGV. The V end lost 6 bases, the J end lost 2 bases, and 3 bases lay between the germline ends. CDR3 sequence: CASRNTDTQYF. CDR3 coding DNA: TGTGCCAGCAGGAACACAGATACGCAGTATTTT.

This clone was detected a few times. V usage is TRBV30 and J usage is TRBJ2-7; a weak D match, TRBD1 (5 bases). Trimming took 3 bases from V and 3 from J, leaving 12 bases between them. The CDR3 is 13 amino acids. CDR1 and CDR2 from the germline V gene are GTSNPN and SVGIG (reference sequence). CDR3 DNA sequence: TGTGCCTGGAGCGTGGGGCCCCTCTACGAGCAGTACTTC. Amino acids: CAWSVGPLYEQYF.

This chain's CDR3 is CASPRGYTF. The CDR3 DNA reads as TGTGCCAGCCCCCGGGGCTACACCTTC. This chain links TRBV7-6 with TRBJ1-2; D remains ambiguous. The V end was cut by 8 bases, the J end by 8 bases, with 6 bases between. The CDR3 length is 9 residues. Germline V lookup: CDR1 SGHVS, CDR2 FNYEAQ.

This clone occurred a few times. The rearrangement joins TRBV7-3 to TRBJ2-7, with D perhaps matching TRBD2 (6 bases). With 6 bases removed from V and 5 bases from J, the gap between germline ends came to 11 bases. This CDR3 is built from 12 residues. CDR1 is SGHTA and CDR2 is FQGTGA in the germline V gene. CDR3 nucleotide sequence: TGTGCCAGCAGGGGAGGATCGGACGAGCAGTACTTC. Its translation is CASRGGSDEQYF.

This chain uses TRBV7-9 with TRBJ1-2; unclear D gene. Trimming pared 3 bases from V and 3 bases from J, leaving 5 bases between. The CDR3 extends over 12 amino acids. Germline lookup yields CDR1 SEHNR and CDR2 FQNEAQ (reference sequence). The CDR3: CASSFGDYGYTF. As DNA, the CDR3 is TGTGCCAGCAGCTTTGGGGACTATGGCTACACCTTC.